One and the same sample provided the 26 T cell receptor beta chains below, sequenced in a study of neurological immune-mediated disorders. TCRdb passed the 5' RACE reads through MiXCR, listing each CDR3 protein once. The data show roughly 60,000 distinct CDR3 sequences, with roughly 10% seen just once and around 13% held by the top ten. The time point was: longitudinal time-point 2. Sequences were obtained from PBMCs. The receptors were sampled from a man in his thirties or forties in good health.

In its sample, this clonotype was seen many times. The rearrangement links TRBV5-1 to TRBJ2-5; a possible D gene is TRBD1 (5 bases). Germline V gene data show CDR1 as SGHRS and CDR2 as YFSETQ. The CDR3 is 14 residues long. Trimming removed 6 bases from V and 4 bases from J, with 16 bases in between. CDR3 residues: CASNQGVLGETQYF. The CDR3 DNA is TGCGCCAGCAACCAAGGGGTTCTAGGAGAGACCCAGTACTTC.

This clonotype was recorded at least ten times. The CDR3 nucleotides are TGTGCCAGCAGGGAGCCTTATCCCCCCAATTCACCCCTCCACTTT. This sequence encodes CASREPYPPNSPLHF. V is TRBV27 and J is TRBJ1-6; D gene unclear. The V and J ends lost 6 bases and 7 bases respectively, with 16 bases between them. The CDR3 consists of 15 residues. Germline V CDR1 and CDR2: MNHEY, SMNVEV (reference sequence).

This clonotype was counted many times. This chain links TRBV7-3 with TRBJ2-1; 8 bases map to TRBD2. Germline V gene sequence: CDR1 SGHTA, CDR2 FQGTGA. The CDR3 has 15 amino acids. The V and J ends lost 1 base and 9 bases, in that order; junction bases with no gene match: 8. The CDR3 here is CASSLMLAGQSEQFF. The DNA for the CDR3 is TGTGCCAGCAGCTTAATGCTAGCGGGCCAAAGTGAGCAGTTCTTC.

This clonotype was observed many times. The gene calls are TRBV3-1 and TRBJ2-1, with a possible D match to TRBD1 (6 bases). The V and J ends lost 1 base and 3 bases respectively, with 10 bases between them. Germline V gene sequence: CDR1 LGHDT, CDR2 YNNKEL (reference sequence). The CDR3 has 15 residues. CDR3 sequence: CASSQGRRGYNEQFF. CDR3 DNA: TGTGCCAGCAGCCAAGGCCGCAGGGGCTACAATGAGCAGTTCTTC.

The sample holds many counts of this clonotype. The chain links TRBV10-3 to TRBJ2-7; 13 nucleotides align to TRBD2. The germline CDR1 and CDR2 sequences are ENHRY and SYGVKD. The CDR3 has 16 residues. V shed 2 bases, J shed 6 bases, and the junction held 7 bases outside the gene matches. CDR3: CAISERTSGSFVEQYF. DNA for the CDR3: TGTGCCATCAGTGAGCGGACTAGCGGGAGTTTTGTCGAGCAGTACTTC.

By frequency in the sample, this clonotype is large. CDR3 region: CATSDLQGEELFF. The CDR3 nucleotides are TGTGCCACCAGTGATCTTCAGGGTGAGGAACTGTTTTTT. The rearrangement joins TRBV24-1 to TRBJ1-4; perhaps TRBD1 as D (5 bases). The germline V gene has CDR1 KGHDR and CDR2 SFDVKD. Trimming cost V 3 bases and J 12 bases, with 13 bases left between them. This CDR3 has 13 residues.

This clonotype was recorded at least ten times. This chain uses TRBV29-1 with TRBJ2-3; 10 bases fit TRBD1. The CDR3 runs 17 residues. V was clipped by 7 bases and J by 0 bases; unmatched bases: 13. The germline V gene encodes CDR1 SQVTM and CDR2 ANQGSEA. The CDR3 nucleotides read TGCAGCGCCAGAAGGGACAGGGGTCATACTAGCACAGATACGCAGTATTTT. Its translation: CSARRDRGHTSTDTQYF.

This clonotype was seen repeatedly, ten times or more. V usage is TRBV29-1 and J usage is TRBJ2-5; 8 nucleotides agree with TRBD2. Per germline, CDR1 SQVTM and CDR2 ANQGSEA. This CDR3 region has 16 residues. The V gene end was trimmed by 4 bases and the J gene end by 5 bases; junction bases not matched to a gene: 15. In nucleotides, the CDR3 is TGCAGCGTTGTTTGGCTTGTGGCGGGGGGCTTCGAGACCCAGTACTTC. Translated: CSVVWLVAGGFETQYF.

In this sample, this clonotype turned up many times. This chain links TRBV20-1 with TRBJ2-7; 13 bases are shared with TRBD2. Germline loops: CDR1 DFQATT, CDR2 SNEGSKA (reference sequence). The CDR3 has 15 amino acids. With 3 bases clipped from V and 5 bases from J, the junction kept 7 bases outside the gene matches. The CDR3 bases are TGCAGTGCTAGTTTCGGGACTAGCGGGATTGACGAGCAGTACTTC. This codes for CSASFGTSGIDEQYF.

The V and J genes are TRBV12-2 and TRBJ1-1. TRBV12-2 represents a pseudogene. The CDR3 length is 19 residues. The CDR3 coding sequence is TGTGCAAGTCGCTTAGCGTGGAGTGGGAACCTTATTCTTAACACTGAAGCTTTCTTT. It specifies CASRLAWSGNLILNTEAFF.

This clonotype was observed many times. The chain combines TRBV7-6 with TRBJ1-6, with D maybe TRBD1 (6 bases). The V gene's germline CDR1 is SGHVS and CDR2 FNYEAQ. The CDR3 is made up of 14 amino acids. The V and J ends lost 7 bases and 6 bases respectively, with 13 bases between them. Written as DNA, the CDR3 is TGTGCCAGCACGAGCACAGGGAGTAATTCACCCCTCCACTTT. This translates into CASTSTGSNSPLHF.

This clonotype has only a few counts. The chain links TRBV7-3 to TRBJ2-1; 8 nucleotides match TRBD2. The CDR3 covers 14 residues. Unmatched junction bases numbered 6, after V lost 1 base and J lost 10 bases. Germline V gene lookup returns CDR1 SGHTA and CDR2 FQGTGA. The CDR3 loop reads CASSLMGGGREQFF. CDR3 DNA sequence: TGTGCCAGCAGCTTAATGGGCGGCGGGAGGGAGCAGTTCTTC.

The chain recombines TRBV2 with TRBJ2-1; no definite D call. V shed 1 base and J shed 13 bases, with 20 bases lying between them. Looked up from germline, CDR1 is SNHLY and CDR2 is FYNNEI. The CDR3 is made up of 15 amino acids. CDR3 protein: CASSEGGRAEETQFF. Written as DNA, the CDR3 is TGTGCCAGCAGTGAAGGCGGAAGAGCAGAAGAGACCCAGTTCTTC.

This clonotype has ten or more counts. The chain is built from TRBV29-1 and TRBJ1-3, with D possibly TRBD1 on 5 matching bases. The V and J ends lost 7 bases and 0 bases respectively, with 16 bases between them. Looked up from germline, CDR1 is SQVTM and CDR2 is ANQGSEA. The CDR3 extends over 15 amino acids. Here the CDR3 DNA reads TGCAGCGCTGGGGCCGCCGCCGACTCTGGAAACACCATATATTTT. Protein: CSAGAAADSGNTIYF.

This clonotype was found many times. The J gene is TRBJ2-7, the V gene TRBV28; 7 bases are a match to TRBD1. This CDR3 region has 14 residues. Trimming took 5 bases from V and 1 from J; bases not matched to a gene: 5. The V gene's germline CDR1 is MDHEN and CDR2 SYDVKM. The CDR3 protein is CASSTGTESYEQYF. CDR3 DNA: TGTGCCAGCAGTACCGGGACAGAGTCCTACGAGCAGTACTTC. Supplemented by reference TRBV28 and TRBJ2-7, the full variable domain reads DVKVTQSSRYLVKRTGEKVFLECVQDMDHENMFWYRQDPGLGLRLIYFSYDVKMKEKGDIPEGYSVSREKKERFSLILESASTNQTSMYLCASSTGTESYEQYFGPGTRLTVT.

The table lists this clonotype with many counts. J is TRBJ2-7 and V is TRBV20-1, with 9 positions matching TRBD2. The CDR3 totals 14 residues. J was trimmed by 7 bases and V by 3 bases; bases with no gene match: 10. The V gene's germline CDR1 is DFQATT and CDR2 SNEGSKA (reference sequence). The CDR3 loop is CSASRGAGGREQYF. The CDR3 DNA follows: TGCAGTGCTAGCCGGGGGGCGGGAGGGCGTGAGCAGTACTTC.

As regards this clonotype: This could be a read error, since a much larger clone is one nucleotide away. The chain couples TRBV7-8 to TRBJ1-1; a weak D match, TRBD1 (5 bases). Germline V lookup: CDR1 SGHVS, CDR2 FQNEAQ. This CDR3 contains 14 residues. The CDR3 nucleotides are TGTGCCAACAGCTTAGCAGGGAGCTCCACTGAAGCTTTCTTT. Translated: CANSLAGSSTEAFF.

J is TRBJ2-1 and V is TRBV12-3 or TRBV12-4; D is possibly TRBD2 (6 bases). The CDR3 runs 14 residues. Trimming pared 8 bases from V and 5 bases from J, leaving 16 bases between. The CDR3 sequence: CASLIGGNHNEQFF. CDR3 coding DNA: TGTGCCAGCCTGATTGGCGGGAATCACAATGAGCAGTTCTTC.

This clonotype was counted many times. The V call is TRBV2, the J call TRBJ2-2; 8 positions match TRBD2. The V gene's germline CDR1 is SNHLY and CDR2 FYNNEI. The CDR3 is 16 residues long. V was clipped by 3 bases and J by 4 bases; unmatched bases: 7. This CDR3 is CASSEDTGRATGELFF. The CDR3 DNA reads as TGTGCCAGCAGTGAGGATACCGGGAGGGCCACCGGGGAGCTGTTTTTT.

This clonotype showed up many times. J is TRBJ2-1 and V is TRBV27; TRBD2 aligns across 10 bases. Germline lookup yields CDR1 MNHEY and CDR2 SMNVEV (reference sequence). There are 15 residues in the CDR3. Unmatched junction bases numbered 2, after V lost 0 bases and J lost 6 bases. CDR3 DNA sequence: TGTGCCAGCAGTTTATCGGCTAGCGGGAGCAATGAGCAGTTCTTC. Translating gives CASSLSASGSNEQFF.

This clonotype was detected ten times or more. The rearrangement links TRBV29-1 to TRBJ1-2; 9 bases line up with TRBD1. CDR1 SQVTM and CDR2 ANQGSEA come from the germline V gene. J lost 6 bases, V lost 4 bases, and 6 bases had no gene match. The CDR3 consists of 13 residues. CDR3 sequence: CSVGGQGSDGYTF. The DNA of the CDR3 is TGCAGCGTTGGAGGACAGGGGTCCGATGGCTACACCTTC.

On this clonotype itself: Likely a read error: the CDR3 ends without its conserved phenylalanine or tryptophan. This rearrangement joins TRBV6-6 to TRBJ2-3, with D perhaps matching TRBD2 (5 bases). V dropped 4 bases and J dropped 5 bases, with 10 bases sitting between them. Germline CDR1 reads MNHNY; CDR2 reads SVGAGI (reference sequence). This CDR3 region has 13 residues. The CDR3 loop reads CASSSEGIDTQYL. In DNA, the CDR3 is TGTGCCAGCAGTTCTGAGGGCATAGATACGCAGTATCTT.

This clonotype occurred many times. The genes are TRBV12-3 or TRBV12-4 and TRBJ1-2; no reliable D call. Trimming pared 4 bases from V and 0 bases from J, leaving 12 bases between. The CDR3 sequence is 15 residues long. CDR3 region: CASSWSGRTNYGYTF. As DNA, the CDR3 is TGTGCCAGCAGTTGGTCTGGCCGAACTAACTATGGCTACACCTTC.

This clonotype was seen many times. The chain recombines TRBV7-6 with TRBJ1-6, with 9 bases matching TRBD1. After removal of 6 bases from V and 9 bases from J, the junction contained 15 bases not matched to a gene. Per germline, CDR1 SGHVS and CDR2 FNYEAQ. The CDR3 loop spans 17 amino acids. The CDR3 here is CASSYSATGGVGSPLHF. Here the CDR3 DNA reads TGTGCCAGCAGTTACTCAGCTACAGGGGGCGTGGGTTCACCCCTCCACTTT.

At least ten counts were recorded for this clonotype. The chain has TRBV7-9 and TRBJ2-3, with D perhaps matching TRBD2 (6 bases). Per the germline V gene, CDR1 is SEHNR and CDR2 is FQNEAQ (reference sequence). Trimming removed 2 bases at V and 0 bases at J, with 18 bases between. This CDR3 has 18 residues. CDR3 region: CASSLPVRLGGSTDTQYF. The CDR3, as DNA: TGTGCCAGCAGCTTACCAGTCAGACTAGGAGGAAGCACAGATACGCAGTATTTT. The full variable domain, with the rest looked up from reference TRBV7-9 and TRBJ2-3, is DTGVSQNPRHKITKRGQNVTFRCDPISEHNRLYWYRQTLGQGPEFLTYFQNEAQLEKSRLLSDRFSAERPKGSFSTLEIQRTEQGDSAMYLCASSLPVRLGGSTDTQYFGPGTRLTVL.

This clonotype has a single count. A read error may be the cause here, since a much bigger clone is one base away. The chain couples TRBV18 to TRBJ1-2, with D possibly TRBD1 on 6 matching bases. This CDR3 has 13 amino acids. The germline CDR1 and CDR2 sequences are KGHSH and LQKENI. The germline V and J ends were trimmed by 2 bases and 7 bases, with 11 bases remaining between them. CDR3 nucleotides: TGTGCCAGCTCACCAGGACAGACCATTGGCTACACCTTC. This codes for CASSPGQTIGYTF.